These T cell receptor beta chains were read from a single sample in a study of T cells of healthy individuals. MiXCR was run by TCRdb on the 5' RACE reads, yielding one entry per CDR3 protein. The profile shows around 83,000 distinct CDR3 sequences, about 5% of them singletons. The receptors originated from a female donor in good health. Each CDR3 is given with its conserved first and last residue. A D gene is named only where the DNA matches it firmly. Clone size, where shown, is once, few, many, or a class for clones that have expanded.

V gene,D gene,clone size,J gene,CDR3 protein,CDR3 DNA
TRBV6-2/TRBV6-3,TRBD2,many,TRBJ2-7,CASSATVGLAGSEQYF,TGTGCCAGCAGTGCTACGGTGGGACTAGCGGGATCCGAGCAGTACTTC
TRBV19,.,many,TRBJ1-1,CASSISGALNTEAFF,TGTGCCAGTAGTATTAGCGGGGCATTGAACACTGAAGCTTTCTTT
TRBV7-9,.,many,TRBJ2-7,CASSSPGDYEQYF,TGTGCCAGCAGCTCCCCGGGGGACTACGAGCAGTACTTC
TRBV6-5,TRBD1,few,TRBJ2-6,CASSADRAGANVLTF,TGTGCCAGCAGTGCCGACAGGGCTGGGGCCAACGTCCTGACTTTC
TRBV20-1,.,many,TRBJ2-7,CSASRLPERYF,TGCAGTGCTAGCAGGCTCCCCGAAAGGTACTTC
TRBV6-5,TRBD1,few,TRBJ1-4,CASSYATGTNEKLFF,TGTGCCAGCAGTTACGCGACAGGGACAAATGAAAAACTGTTTTTT
TRBV6-1,TRBD2,many,TRBJ2-1,CASSPSGLAGVKGYNEQFF,TGTGCCAGCAGTCCCTCTGGACTAGCGGGAGTTAAAGGCTACAATGAGCAGTTCTTC
TRBV12-5,.,few,TRBJ1-1,CASGEGITGTEAFF,TGTGCTAGTGGGGAAGGGATCACAGGAACTGAAGCTTTCTTT
TRBV28,.,.,TRBJ1-5,CASSLTQPQHF,TGTGCCAGCAGTTTAACACAGCCCCAGCATTTT
TRBV14,.,many,TRBJ2-1,CASSQGNEQFF,TGTGCCAGCAGCCAAGGGAATGAGCAGTTCTTC
TRBV7-2,TRBD2,many,TRBJ2-2,CASSLAGTSGTGELFF,TGTGCCAGCAGCTTAGCCGGGACTAGCGGTACCGGGGAGCTGTTTTTT
TRBV5-1,.,few,TRBJ1-1,CASSLGHGEAFF,TGCGCCAGCAGCTTGGGGCATGGTGAAGCTTTCTTT
TRBV4-3,.,many,TRBJ2-7,CASSQDRDLSYEQYF,TGCGCCAGCAGCCAAGACCGGGACCTCTCCTACGAGCAGTACTTC
TRBV2,.,few,TRBJ2-3,CASSARLDADTQYF,TGTGCCAGCAGTGCAAGACTAGATGCAGATACGCAGTATTTT
TRBV6-2/TRBV6-3,TRBD2,many,TRBJ2-7,CASSQTSGYEQYF,TGTGCCAGCAGCCAGACTAGCGGCTACGAGCAGTACTTC
TRBV6-5,.,.,TRBJ1-1,CASSQEGVGYTEAFF,TGTGCCAGCAGCCAGGAGGGCGTGGGATACACTGAAGCTTTCTTT
TRBV6-6,.,many,TRBJ1-6,CASSYEISPLHF,TGTGCCAGCAGTTACGAGATTTCACCCCTCCACTTT
TRBV6-2/TRBV6-3,.,many,TRBJ2-3,CATHRGDTQYF,TGTGCCACCCACCGCGGGGATACGCAGTATTTT
TRBV28,TRBD1,many,TRBJ2-5,CASSLTGTGMTQYF,TGTGCCAGCAGTTTAACCGGGACAGGAATGACCCAGTACTTC
TRBV6-6,TRBD1,few,TRBJ1-5,CATCAVDRGGHQPQHF,TGTGCCACGTGCGCCGTGGACAGGGGAGGTCATCAGCCCCAGCATTTT
TRBV4-1,.,many,TRBJ2-7,CASSQGRVVQGHERQYF,TGCGCCAGCAGCCAAGGCCGAGTGGTGCAGGGTCACGAACGGCAGTACTTC
TRBV30,TRBD2,many,TRBJ2-1,CAWSVLAGFDNEQFF,TGTGCCTGGAGTGTTCTAGCGGGTTTCGACAATGAGCAGTTCTTC
TRBV5-6,.,.,TRBJ1-1,CASSSAPLNTEAFF,TGTGCCAGCAGCTCGGCCCCCCTGAACACTGAAGCTTTCTTT
TRBV5-1,TRBD1,many,TRBJ1-2,CASSLGQGIVYTF,TGCGCCAGCAGCCTGGGACAGGGGATTGTCTACACCTTC
TRBV7-2,.,many,TRBJ2-2,CASSPPGPEGGELFF,TGTGCCAGCAGCCCACCGGGACCCGAGGGCGGGGAGCTGTTTTTT
TRBV28,.,.,TRBJ2-7,CASSFSWESYEQYF,TGTGCCAGCAGTTTCAGTTGGGAATCCTACGAGCAGTACTTC
TRBV28,.,many,TRBJ1-5,CASSWGGSNQPQHF,TGTGCCAGCAGTTGGGGGGGAAGCAATCAGCCCCAGCATTTT
TRBV20-1,TRBD2,.,TRBJ2-5,CSARDRAGGPQETQYF,TGCAGTGCTAGAGATCGGGCGGGAGGGCCCCAAGAGACCCAGTACTTC
TRBV5-1,.,few,TRBJ1-3,CASSLYQTSPFPQLGNTIYF,TGCGCCAGCAGCTTGTATCAGACTTCCCCCTTCCCCCAATTGGGAAACACCATATATTTT
TRBV7-2,TRBD2,few,TRBJ2-5,CASSSGTSGGINSQETQYF,TGTGCCAGCAGCTCCGGGACTAGCGGGGGCATTAACTCCCAAGAGACCCAGTACTTC
TRBV12-3/TRBV12-4,.,.,TRBJ1-1,CASSISGERAFF,TGTGCCAGCAGTATCTCTGGGGAGCGGGCTTTCTTT
TRBV20-1,TRBD1,many,TRBJ1-5,CSAKTGTAYSNQPQHF,TGCAGTGCAAAAACCGGGACAGCTTATAGCAATCAGCCCCAGCATTTT
TRBV20-1,TRBD2,many,TRBJ2-1,CSASGAGGTYNEQFF,TGCAGTGCTAGTGGGGCGGGAGGTACCTACAATGAGCAGTTCTTC
TRBV7-9,TRBD2,many,TRBJ2-3,CASSLSLAGGVDTQYF,TGTGCCAGCAGCTTAAGTCTAGCGGGAGGAGTAGATACGCAGTATTTT
TRBV11-2,TRBD1,many,TRBJ2-1,CASSSRPGTGEYNEQFF,TGTGCCAGCAGCTCCCGCCCCGGGACAGGGGAATACAATGAGCAGTTCTTC
TRBV29-1,.,few,TRBJ2-7,CSVGWGPYEQYF,TGCAGCGTTGGGTGGGGGCCCTACGAGCAGTACTTC
TRBV12-3/TRBV12-4,.,few,TRBJ1-1,CASSPGTVRGTEAFF,TGTGCCAGCAGCCCCGGGACCGTCCGGGGCACTGAAGCTTTCTTT
TRBV6-2/TRBV6-3,TRBD2,many,TRBJ2-2,CASSVAGDTGELFF,TGTGCCAGCAGTGTGGCGGGAGACACCGGGGAGCTGTTTTTT
TRBV6-5,TRBD1,many,TRBJ1-2,CASSFRGDRFYGYTF,TGTGCCAGCAGTTTTCGGGGGGACAGGTTCTATGGCTACACCTTC
TRBV27,.,many,TRBJ1-2,CASSSTRSNYGYTF,TGTGCCAGCAGTTCCACTCGCTCTAACTATGGCTACACCTTC
TRBV20-1,TRBD1,.,TRBJ1-1,CSASGTELNNPF,TGCAGTGCTAGCGGGACAGAACTGAACAATCCCTTT
TRBV29-1,.,many,TRBJ2-1,CSARTVSYNEQFF,TGCAGCGCCCGGACGGTCTCCTACAATGAGCAGTTCTTC
TRBV7-2,.,many,TRBJ2-7,CASSPYSGEQYF,TGTGCCAGCAGCCCCTATTCAGGGGAGCAGTACTTC
TRBV7-2,.,.,TRBJ1-3,CASSLQGNTIYF,TGTGCCAGCAGCCTGCAGGGTAACACCATATATTTT
TRBV7-2,.,few,TRBJ1-5,CASSRGWQGGNQPQHF,TGTGCCAGCAGCCGGGGGTGGCAGGGCGGGAATCAGCCCCAGCATTTT
TRBV6-2/TRBV6-3,TRBD2,many,TRBJ2-1,CASRTSGVNEQFF,TGTGCCAGCCGGACTAGCGGAGTCAATGAGCAGTTCTTC
TRBV7-2,.,few,TRBJ2-5,CASSLGSSPAGETQYF,TGTGCCAGCAGCTTAGGATCCTCCCCGGCGGGAGAGACCCAGTACTTC
TRBV7-2,TRBD1,.,TRBJ1-2,CASSLHQGASYYGYTF,TGTGCCAGCAGCCTACACCAGGGGGCGTCATACTATGGCTACACCTTC
TRBV12-3/TRBV12-4,.,few,TRBJ2-1,CVAGGSYNEQFF,TGTGTCGCTGGGGGCTCCTACAATGAGCAGTTCTTC
TRBV19,TRBD1,few,TRBJ2-1,CASRGGLLADSSYNEQFF,TGTGCCAGTAGAGGGGGCCTCTTAGCAGATAGCTCCTACAATGAGCAGTTCTTC
TRBV2,.,few,TRBJ1-1,CASTSLMNTEAFF,TGTGCCAGCACCTCACTAATGAACACTGAAGCTTTCTTT
TRBV6-5,.,.,TRBJ1-4,CASRRGGVTETNEKLFF,TGTGCCAGCAGAAGAGGAGGGGTCACAGAAACTAATGAAAAACTGTTTTTT
TRBV5-4,.,.,TRBJ1-1,CASSGQLTNTEAFF,TGTGCCAGCAGCGGACAACTAACGAACACTGAAGCTTTCTTT